The following is a T cell receptor beta chain sequence with its context. The antigen it recognizes is unknown. The sample holds no much larger clone one base away, and base qualities are not on file. Receptor libraries were prepared by the immunoSEQ multiplex PCR assay. For the multiplex PCR, a mixture combining 60 forward primers for TCR Vbeta segments and 13 reverse primers for TCR Jbeta segments was used. The CDR3 region of rearranged TCR beta genes was amplified from genomic DNA with a multiplex PCR assay. On the Illumina HiSeq System, the amplified TCR beta libraries were sequenced as 87-base-pair reads. In the paper's pipeline: Across the 670 or so repertoires, a later analysis counted some 81 million unique TCR beta chains, roughly 11 million of which were shared by at least two donors. A nearest-neighbor algorithm error-corrected the raw reads and collapsed the reads into unique sequences, merging closely related sequences to remove PCR and sequencing errors. To assign V, D and J gene segments, CDR3 sequences were aligned to IMGT reference sequences. For a sequence to be retained, a match of at least six nucleotides was required to both a V gene segment and a J gene segment. Rearrangements were called productive when the CDR3 lacked stop codons and stayed in frame with V and J; all others were non-productive. CDR3 was defined by IMGT convention, running from the second conserved V-encoded cysteine to the conserved J-encoded phenylalanine. The earlier analysis of about 610 of the donors excluded sequences that lacked an unambiguous match to a single V gene segment. An earlier analysis of 587 of the donors classified V segments as functional when productive rearrangements were above 56.7% and as segregating when the standard deviation between donors was above 5%. To diagnose cytomegalovirus status from the catalog of TCR beta chain sequences, a statistical classification framework was built. In a later analysis, TCR nucleotide sequences were compared against IMGT/GENE-DB human TR gene sequences so that V and J genes could be assigned. In a later analysis, CDR3 sequences and most-parsimonious VDJ recombination scenarios were assigned using the TCRdist pipeline. In a later analysis, each TCR beta chain was defined by its CDR3 amino acid sequence together with its V-gene family, and reads lacking a unique V-gene family were excluded. In a later analysis, 450 to 600 highly shared, low-generation-probability nucleotide sequences were removed to address suspected cross-contamination and a sequencing artifact. In a later analysis, a clonal expansion index was calculated for each public chain from normalized within-repertoire ranks of inferred template counts. In a later analysis, generation probabilities were computed with a VDJ recombination model fitted to out-of-frame rearrangements, and the resulting probabilities were checked against IGoR. In a later analysis, TCR-TCR, TCR-HLA and TCR-CMV co-occurrence was scored with hypergeometric tests, and a repertoire-size bias correction was applied to TCR pairs. A later analysis estimated false discovery rates by permuting HLA or CMV assignments 20 times. In a later analysis, co-occurring TCRs were grouped using DBSCAN, with TCRdist sequence similarity added in when clustering inside HLA-allele-positive subsets. Repertoires with fewer than 30,000 or more than 120,000 public chains, plus five repertoires with anomalous nucleotide sharing, were excluded from co-occurrence clustering. Here the immuneACCESS table is served through TCRdb, limited to in-frame sequences with V and J called. Missing clones are a known gap in these copies; in checked studies unresolved V genes cover under half, and the rest lacks a known reason. Clone size and the V and J calls come from that table; the DNA yielded D and trimming. The sample table contains around 200,000 clones; only one count was recorded for 75% to 90% of them. Clones ranked in the top ten supply less than 3% of the sample.

V is clipped by 3 bases and J by 0 bases, and the sequence between their germline boundaries is 19 bases long. CDR1 and CDR2, per the germline V gene, are SGHRS and YFSETQ. From the cysteine through the phenylalanine, the CDR3 covers 17 amino acids. Only CDR3 DNA remains: 51 bases, in frame from the first base. The cohort consisted of 666 healthy bone marrow donors. At the time of sampling, every cohort member was nominally healthy, though immune exposures that went unrecorded were likely present. The donor was CMV seronegative and was included in the group of approximately 350 seronegative cohort members. A peripheral blood sample was provided by each donor, and peripheral blood mononuclear cells were used for TCR beta sequencing. The Qiagen DNeasy Blood Extraction Kit was used to extract genomic DNA from the blood cell samples. This specimen belongs to a study of cytomegalovirus exposure and HLA in healthy donors (dated by TCRdb to 2016 to 2017). Background on the whole study: In an earlier analysis of 550 to 750 of the donors, about 270 Gb of sequence data and 120 million or so unique TCR beta sequences from approximately 180 million T cells were reported. An early release that covered approximately 600 HLA-typed donors contained approximately 300 gigabases of sequencing data and 75 million to 100 million unique TCR sequences. Among the roughly 400 genotyped donors, approximately 76% belonged to the genetic ancestry cluster associated with self-reported Caucasian donors. The study aimed to test whether cataloging public T cell receptors could reveal signatures of past pathogen exposure. The study used immunosequencing to profile the T cell repertoires of more than 650 subjects and linked those repertoires to cytomegalovirus serostatus. In addition to the first cohort of several hundred subjects, a separate validation cohort of 120 different subjects was used. To predict cytomegalovirus infection status, the study combined high-throughput TCR immunosequencing, statistical association of individual TCRs with disease status, and machine learning. In a later analysis, previously published TCR beta repertoires from 500 to 750 donors were re-analyzed and high-resolution HLA genotyping was added so that TCR occurrence patterns could be studied. Rather than drawing on any new phenotypic data, the later analysis identified candidate immune exposures from TCR beta sequences and the way those sequences occurred across donors. An earlier analysis of approximately 630 of the donors applied high-throughput TCR beta sequencing to assess whether each TCR beta V gene segment acted as functional or pseudogenic. Donor age, sex, ethnicity and CMV serostatus were compiled alongside the repertoire data. A later genetic analysis used genome-wide SNP genotypes for 398 of the 666 donors, treating that subset as a discovery cohort. All discovery cohort repertoires had been generated using a single sequencing platform. HLA typing included class I and class II loci at four-digit resolution. The number of typed donors differed by locus: roughly 629-630 for A, B, C, DRB1 and DQB1; some 540 for DQA1; fewer than 610 for DPA1; and roughly 470 for DPB1. Several DR-DQ haplotypes were handled as single units for association and clustering because linkage in the cohort was strong. Across around 400 genotyped donors of the cohort, an average of roughly 250,000 unique TCR beta nucleotide sequences per donor were sequenced, and around 20% of those sequences were non-productive. Points the paper makes about the study in general: According to a later analysis, parvovirus B19, influenza, CMV and Epstein-Barr virus appeared linked to several top co-occurrence clusters. Correlated functional status among segregating V segments might be attributable to linkage disequilibrium, but an unknown experimental factor could not be ruled out. According to a later analysis, most CMV-associated TCR beta chains appeared to be HLA-restricted, and the HLA associations seemed to be driven largely by CMV exposure. Because HLA typing was unavailable for some donors at each locus, only the typed subset was used in association tests. In a later analysis, around 17,000 TCR beta sequences were associated with specific HLA alleles at a false discovery rate of 0.05. The earlier analysis of nearly 600 of the donors excluded approximately 17 rarely observed V segments, including chromosome 9 orphons, because counts were too low. According to the authors, the approach could potentially be generalized to other disease states and immunological phenotypes. This cohort had only TCR beta chains sequenced, and the lack of alpha or paired-chain data limited which features could be detected. The study listed 164 TCR beta chains as associated with cytomegalovirus. A later analysis found that HLA-associated TCR beta chains were more clonally expanded and had lower generation probabilities than equally common non-associated chains. Presence/absence analyses assumed roughly uniform sequencing depth across donors, an assumption that may not hold. According to a later analysis, TCR association rates differed among HLA loci, with DRB1 alleles showing the most associated TCRs and HLA-C alleles showing the fewest. Some IMGT-functional V segments, including TRBV6-2 and TRBV6-3, could not be told apart with the 87-base-pair reads, so those segments were excluded. A cluster of highly shared sequence variants was judged likely to be a technical artifact of the sequencing pipeline. An earlier analysis of roughly 570 of the donors showed that most TCR beta V segments appeared in productive rearrangements either about 90% or about 30% of the time, which broadly matched IMGT annotations. Assigning TCR associations to individual alleles was difficult when HLA alleles, especially DR and DQ, strongly co-occurred. In a later genetic analysis, fewer N-insertions in productive TCRs were reported among donors in an Asian-associated ancestry cluster than the roughly 700-donor mean. Most TCR sequences were observed very rarely across donors, whereas some public TCRs were present in many individuals. In a later genetic analysis, a missense DCLRE1C variant was associated with V-gene and J-gene trimming of TCR beta chains, and the association was replicated in an independent cohort. The classifier was reported to diagnose cytomegalovirus status with high specificity and sensitivity in both the original cohort and the validation cohort. A further reported finding was that TCR beta sequences accurately predicted the HLA-A and HLA-B alleles for most subjects in the first cohort. CMV serostatus was the only immune exposure information available for the cohort. Three of the identified cytomegalovirus-associated TCR beta chains were confirmed in vitro to be specific for cytomegalovirus antigens.

The sample consisted of PBMCs. This sequence uses TRBV5-1 and TRBJ2-7, and the D gene may be TRBD1, 6 bases matching. The receptor comes from a woman aged 35 to 49 in good health and CMV-seronegative. For the CDR3, the sequence is CASSSARQALSSYEQYF. In nucleotides, the sequence is TGCGCCAGCAGCTCCGCTCGACAGGCCCTCAGCTCCTACGAGCAGTACTTC.